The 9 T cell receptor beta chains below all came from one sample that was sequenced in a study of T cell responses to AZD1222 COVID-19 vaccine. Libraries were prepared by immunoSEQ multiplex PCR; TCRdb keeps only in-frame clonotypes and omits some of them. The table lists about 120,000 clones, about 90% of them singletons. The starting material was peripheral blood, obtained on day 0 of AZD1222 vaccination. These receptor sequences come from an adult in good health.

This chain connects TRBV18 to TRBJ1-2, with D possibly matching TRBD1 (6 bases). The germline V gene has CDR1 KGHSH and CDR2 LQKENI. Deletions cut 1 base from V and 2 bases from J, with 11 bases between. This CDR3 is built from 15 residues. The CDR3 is CASSPLGQRNYGYTF. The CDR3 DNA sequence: TGTGCCAGCTCACCACTCGGACAGAGGAACTATGGCTACACCTTC.

The DNA of the CDR3 is TGTGCCAGCGGGAGGTCTAATGAAAAACTGTTTTTT. It yields the protein CASGRSNEKLFF. The rearrangement uses TRBV6-5 and TRBJ1-4; D is unresolved. CDR1 is MNHEY, CDR2 SVGAGI, per germline. Trimming pared 8 bases from V and 3 bases from J, leaving 7 bases between. This CDR3 spans 12 amino acids.

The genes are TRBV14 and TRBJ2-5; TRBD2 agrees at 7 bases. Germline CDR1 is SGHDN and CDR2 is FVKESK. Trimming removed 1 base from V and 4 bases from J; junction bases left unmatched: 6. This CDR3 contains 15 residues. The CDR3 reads CASSQGLAVRETQYF. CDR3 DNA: TGTGCCAGCAGCCAAGGGCTAGCGGTAAGAGAGACCCAGTACTTC.

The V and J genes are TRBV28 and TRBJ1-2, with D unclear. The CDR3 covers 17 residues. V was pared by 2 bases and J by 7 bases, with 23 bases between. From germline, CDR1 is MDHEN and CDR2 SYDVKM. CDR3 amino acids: CASSLGVIGFYVGGYTF. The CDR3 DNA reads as TGTGCCAGCAGTTTAGGTGTCATCGGGTTTTACGTGGGTGGCTACACCTTC.

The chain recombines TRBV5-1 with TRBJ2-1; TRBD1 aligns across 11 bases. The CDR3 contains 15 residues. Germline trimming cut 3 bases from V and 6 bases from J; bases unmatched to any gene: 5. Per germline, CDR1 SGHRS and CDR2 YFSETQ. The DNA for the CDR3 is TGCGCCAGCAGCTACGGTGGGACAGGGGGCAATGAGCAGTTCTTC. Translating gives CASSYGGTGGNEQFF.

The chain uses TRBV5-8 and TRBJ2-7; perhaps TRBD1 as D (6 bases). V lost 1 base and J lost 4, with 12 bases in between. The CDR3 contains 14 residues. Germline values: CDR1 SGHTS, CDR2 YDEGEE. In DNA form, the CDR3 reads TGTGCCAGCAGCTTGTGGGGACAACCTTACGAGCAGTACTTC. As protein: CASSLWGQPYEQYF.

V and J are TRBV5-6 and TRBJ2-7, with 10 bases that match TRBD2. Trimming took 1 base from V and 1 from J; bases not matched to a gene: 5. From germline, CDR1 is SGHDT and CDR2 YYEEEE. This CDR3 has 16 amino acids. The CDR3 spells CASSLYEREGSYEQYF. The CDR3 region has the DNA TGTGCCAGCAGCTTGTACGAGCGGGAGGGATCCTACGAGCAGTACTTC.

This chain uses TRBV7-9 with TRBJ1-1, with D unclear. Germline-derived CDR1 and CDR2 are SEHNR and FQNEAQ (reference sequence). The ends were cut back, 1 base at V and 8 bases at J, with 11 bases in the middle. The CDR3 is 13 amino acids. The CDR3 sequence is CASSLGAGYEAFF. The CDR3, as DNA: TGTGCCAGCAGCTTAGGGGCGGGGTACGAAGCTTTCTTT.

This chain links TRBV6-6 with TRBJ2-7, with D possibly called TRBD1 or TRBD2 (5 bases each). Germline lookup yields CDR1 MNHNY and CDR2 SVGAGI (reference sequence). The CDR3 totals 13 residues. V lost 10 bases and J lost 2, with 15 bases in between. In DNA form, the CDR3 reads TGTGCCATCTCCCGGGACGATCCCTACGAGCAGTACTTC. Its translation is CAISRDDPYEQYF.